This TCR beta chain was found in a study of cytomegalovirus exposure and HLA in healthy donors. CDR3 length: 14 residues. The V gene's germline CDR1 is SGHVS and CDR2 FNYEAQ. Trimming removed 5 bases from V and 6 bases from J, with 13 bases in between. This clone was found a few times. The antigen is not known. The PCR contained 60 Vbeta and 13 Jbeta primers. Clones were read by immunoSEQ multiplex PCR, and TCRdb kept only the in-frame ones, dropping some. The repertoire holds fewer than 250,000 clones, with 70% to 80% as singletons. Study outcomes and limitations: At a 0.05 false discovery rate, a later analysis found 18,000 or so TCR beta sequences to be associated with HLA alleles.

The chain is built from TRBV7-6 and TRBJ2-2, with D tentatively TRBD1 (5 bases). Sequencing input: PBMCs. The sequence came from a man aged 35 to 55 in good health and CMV-seronegative. CDR3 amino acids: CASSARQGSGELFF. The CDR3 DNA reads TGTGCCAGCAGCGCCCGGCAGGGATCCGGGGAGCTGTTTTTT.